The 26 T cell receptor beta chains reported below all come from one sample, sequenced in a study of shared clonotypes between healthy human individuals. TCRdb's copy holds only in-frame clones and misses some; the assay was immunoSEQ multiplex PCR. The repertoire holds hundreds of thousands of clones, with roughly 70% as singletons. The sequencing input was memory CD4+ T cells sorted from blood. Subset given: CD45RA-negative fraction. The receptor set was obtained from a woman between 25 and 40 years old in good health.

The V and J genes are TRBV19 and TRBJ2-2; weak D call: TRBD1 (6 bases). Germline V lookup: CDR1 LNHDA, CDR2 SQIVND (reference sequence). The CDR3 consists of 14 residues. Trimming stripped 5 bases from V and 6 bases from J, with 13 bases between. The chain's CDR3 is CASSSQGLSGELFF. The CDR3, as DNA: TGTGCCAGTAGTTCACAGGGTTTATCCGGGGAGCTGTTTTTT.

The genes are TRBV29-1 and TRBJ1-1; D is perhaps TRBD1 (5 bases). The CDR3 runs to 11 residues. V was clipped by 0 bases and J by 11 bases, with 10 bases between them. Germline CDR1 reads SQVTM; CDR2 reads ANQGSEA. CDR3 sequence: CSVEDGGRAFF. CDR3 in DNA: TGCAGCGTTGAAGACGGGGGACGGGCTTTCTTT.

V usage is TRBV7-9 and J usage is TRBJ2-7; D unresolved. This CDR3 is 14 amino acids long. V lost 1 base and J lost 0, with 7 bases in between. Looked up from germline, CDR1 is SEHNR and CDR2 is FQNEAQ (reference sequence). CDR3 DNA sequence: TGTGCCAGCAGCTTAGTTAAGAGCTCCTACGAGCAGTACTTC. Residues: CASSLVKSSYEQYF.

V is TRBV18 and J is TRBJ2-7; D gene ambiguous. The V end was cut by 0 bases, the J end by 5 bases, with 8 bases between. The CDR3 is made up of 13 amino acids. Per the germline V gene, CDR1 is KGHSH and CDR2 is LQKENI. CDR3 DNA: TGTGCCAGCTCACCACCGGCCGAAGACGAGCAGTACTTC. Its translation: CASSPPAEDEQYF. The entire variable domain, with the rest obtained from reference TRBV18 and TRBJ2-7, is as follows: NAGVMQNPRHLVRRRGQEARLRCSPMKGHSHVYWYRQLPEEGLKFMVYLQKENIIDESGMPKERFSAEFPKEGPSILRIQQVVRGDSAAYFCASSPPAEDEQYFGPGTRLTVT.

This chain connects TRBV15 to TRBJ2-3; D is undetermined. Deletions cut 5 bases from V and 0 bases from J, with 15 bases between. Germline V gene lookup returns CDR1 LNHNV and CDR2 YYDKDF (reference sequence). The CDR3 spans 16 residues. The CDR3 bases are TGTGCCACCAGCCGGGCTTTGACCCCTAGCACAGATACGCAGTATTTT. Encoded protein: CATSRALTPSTDTQYF.

In its sample, this clone was seen a few times. The chain joins TRBV30 to TRBJ1-5, with D possibly matching TRBD1 (5 bases). V was cut by 3 bases and J by 7 bases, with 13 bases left in between. The V gene's germline CDR1 is GTSNPN and CDR2 SVGIG (reference sequence). This CDR3 spans 13 amino acids. CDR3 bases: TGTGCCTGGAGGCGGGACTCTGGGCAGCCCCAGCATTTT. Encoded protein: CAWRRDSGQPQHF. Looking up the rest from reference TRBV30 and TRBJ1-5 gives the full variable domain: SQTIHQWPATLVQPVGSPLSLECTVEGTSNPNLYWYRQAAGRGLQLLFYSVGIGQISSEVPQNLSASRPQDRQFILSSKKLLLSDSGFYLCAWRRDSGQPQHFGDGTRLSIL.

The chain carries TRBV5-8 and TRBJ1-2; D is ambiguous. With 4 bases removed from V and 8 bases from J, the gap between germline ends came to 12 bases. There are 12 residues in the CDR3. CDR1 and CDR2 (germline): SGHTS, YDEGEE. CDR3 DNA sequence: TGTGCCAGCAGCCAAGAAACCCCCGGCTACACCTTC. It specifies CASSQETPGYTF.

V usage is TRBV28 and J usage is TRBJ1-2; TRBD1 matches 7 bases. Germline V gene data show CDR1 as MDHEN and CDR2 as SYDVKM. The CDR3 consists of 15 residues. With V trimmed by 4 bases and J by 4 bases, 9 bases remained unmatched. CDR3 region: CASSYPGQSTYGYTF. The CDR3 DNA is TGTGCCAGCAGTTACCCGGGACAGTCGACCTATGGCTACACCTTC.

This clone came up a few times. The sample carries other DNA sequences with the same CDR3. This chain joins TRBV2 and TRBJ2-2; D not resolved. Between the trimmed V and J ends, which lost 4 bases and 1 base, there was a span of 4 bases. CDR1 is SNHLY and CDR2 is FYNNEI in the germline V gene. This CDR3 is 13 amino acids long. The CDR3, as DNA: TGTGCCAGCAGTGCCGGGAACACCGGGGAGCTGTTTTTT. It encodes CASSAGNTGELFF.

This clone appeared a single time. The chain joins TRBV5-1 to TRBJ2-2; D uncertain. Germline V CDR1 and CDR2: SGHRS, YFSETQ. There are 17 residues in the CDR3. The V and J ends lost 0 bases and 7 bases respectively, with 19 bases between them. This chain's CDR3 is CASSLDGWGKAGGELFF. The DNA of the CDR3 is TGCGCCAGCAGCTTGGATGGGTGGGGAAAGGCCGGCGGGGAGCTGTTTTTT.

This clone has only a few counts. V is TRBV10-3 and J is TRBJ1-1; no definite D call. CDR3 length equals 15 residues. Trimming shortened V by 3 bases and J by 1 base, and 12 bases separated the two germline ends. Germline-derived CDR1 and CDR2 are ENHRY and SYGVKD. The CDR3 DNA follows: TGTGCCATCAGTGAACCGGGGAACTCGAACACTGAAGCTTTCTTT. Its protein is CAISEPGNSNTEAFF.

This chain uses TRBV10-1 with TRBJ2-5, with 7 positions matching TRBD2. V was clipped by 0 bases and J by 12 bases; unmatched bases: 7. Germline V gives CDR1 WNHNN, CDR2 SYGVQD (reference sequence). The CDR3 sequence is 13 residues long. CDR3 sequence reads: CASSESGGRREYF. The CDR3 DNA is TGCGCCAGCAGTGAGTCGGGAGGGAGAAGGGAGTACTTC.

Only a few counts were recorded for this clone. The gene calls are TRBV19 and TRBJ2-2; 8 bases are a match to TRBD1. Germline CDR1 LNHDA, CDR2 SQIVND (reference sequence). The J segment lost 6 bases and the V segment lost 2 bases, leaving 5 bases of the junction unmatched. The CDR3 is 15 amino acids. Here the CDR3 DNA reads TGTGCCAGTAGTATAAGGACAGGGCAGGCCGGGGAGCTGTTTTTT. Translation: CASSIRTGQAGELFF.

The CDR3 DNA is TGTGCCAGCGGAACGTTGGGGGGGTTCGGGCAGCCCCAGCATTTT. Translating it yields CASGTLGGFGQPQHF. This chain links TRBV27 with TRBJ1-5; a possible D gene is TRBD1 (5 bases). V gave up 8 bases and J gave up 7 bases, with 21 bases separating them. The CDR3 has 15 amino acids. CDR1 and CDR2 from the germline V gene are MNHEY and SMNVEV (reference sequence).

V usage is TRBV29-1 and J usage is TRBJ1-2; D unclear. V lost 4 bases and J lost 4, with 10 bases in between. CDR1 SQVTM and CDR2 ANQGSEA come from the germline V gene. This CDR3 spans 12 amino acids. The CDR3, as DNA: TGCAGCGTTGCCGGCCAGTTCTATGGCTACACCTTC. Its protein is CSVAGQFYGYTF.

This clone has a count of ten or more. The identical CDR3 is also encoded by other nucleotide sequences in the sample. This chain links TRBV7-9 with TRBJ2-1; no definite D call. V dropped 1 base and J dropped 10 bases, with 5 bases sitting between them. This CDR3 is 11 amino acids long. CDR1 and CDR2 from the germline V gene are SEHNR and FQNEAQ (reference sequence). This CDR3 is CASSLEGEQFF. The CDR3 DNA reads as TGTGCCAGCAGCTTAGAAGGGGAGCAGTTCTTC.

This chain links TRBV2 with TRBJ2-5, with a weak D call TRBD1 (5 bases). Germline assignment: CDR1 SNHLY and CDR2 FYNNEI. This CDR3 is built from 12 residues. Trimming stripped 4 bases from V and 3 bases from J, with 6 bases between. The CDR3 loop is CASSVTEETQYF. The CDR3 region has the DNA TGTGCCAGCAGTGTGACAGAAGAGACCCAGTACTTC.

This chain connects TRBV14 to TRBJ1-5; no firm D call. The germline V gene encodes CDR1 SGHDN and CDR2 FVKESK. CDR3 length: 18 residues. V was shortened by 1 base and J by 2 bases, with 18 bases between the two germline ends. The CDR3 DNA sequence: TGTGCCAGCAGCCAAGGGTATGGAGCACGGTCCGGCAATCAGCCCCAGCATTTT. Residues: CASSQGYGARSGNQPQHF.

The rearrangement joins TRBV2 to TRBJ2-7, with D uncertain. The CDR3 has 12 residues. Trimming left V 8 bases short and J 1 base short, with 9 bases between. In germline, CDR1 is SNHLY, CDR2 FYNNEI. The CDR3 here is CASVTVSYEQYF. In nucleotides, the CDR3 is TGTGCCAGCGTCACAGTTTCCTACGAGCAGTACTTC.

The chain carries TRBV28 and TRBJ1-2, with D perhaps matching TRBD1 (6 bases). V lost 3 bases and J 8 bases, leaving 13 bases between the germline ends. CDR3 length equals 13 residues. Germline CDR1 reads MDHEN; CDR2 reads SYDVKM. The CDR3 DNA is TGTGCCAGCAGTTTTGGAGGGACACGGGGCTACACCTTC. Amino acids: CASSFGGTRGYTF.

This sequence joins TRBV5-1 and TRBJ1-1; D call uncertain. This CDR3 is built from 14 residues. The germline CDR1 and CDR2 sequences are SGHRS and YFSETQ. V was trimmed by 0 bases and J by 5 bases, leaving 11 bases between them. The CDR3 region is CASSLGVSGTEAFF. In nucleotides, the CDR3 is TGCGCCAGCAGCTTGGGGGTCAGCGGAACTGAAGCTTTCTTT.

The rearrangement uses TRBV27 and TRBJ2-7, with 11 bases that match TRBD1. Germline CDR1 and CDR2: MNHEY and SMNVEV (reference sequence). The CDR3 length is 14 residues. Trimming took 7 bases from V and 3 from J; bases not matched to a gene: 5. CDR3 DNA sequence: TGTGCCAGCAAACTGGGGACAGGGGGCTACGAGCAGTACTTC. Protein product: CASKLGTGGYEQYF.

This clone was counted a few times. The chain employs TRBV2 and TRBJ2-3, with 10 bases that match TRBD1. This CDR3 has 19 amino acids. V lost 7 bases and J lost 2; bases outside the gene matches: 18. Germline V gives CDR1 SNHLY, CDR2 FYNNEI. CDR3 region: CASKPGQGRQGNNTDTQYF. The CDR3 coding sequence is TGTGCCAGCAAGCCGGGACAGGGGAGACAAGGCAATAACACAGATACGCAGTATTTT.

V is TRBV7-9 and J is TRBJ1-2; weak D call: TRBD1 (5 bases). The CDR3 consists of 13 residues. Germline lookup yields CDR1 SEHNR and CDR2 FQNEAQ (reference sequence). V shed 3 bases and J shed 2 bases, with 7 bases lying between them. The CDR3 loop reads CASSFGGNYGYTF. CDR3 DNA: TGTGCCAGCAGCTTTGGGGGGAACTATGGCTACACCTTC.

This clone has just one count. V gene TRBV19 combines with J gene TRBJ1-5, with 8 bases aligning to TRBD1. CDR1 and CDR2 (germline): LNHDA, SQIVND (reference sequence). J was trimmed by 3 bases and V by 3 bases; bases with no gene match: 7. The CDR3 runs 16 residues. CDR3 DNA sequence: TGTGCCAGTAGTATTACCTGGACAGGGACCAATCAGCCCCAGCATTTT. Translating it yields CASSITWTGTNQPQHF.

Comments on this clone: This same CDR3 is encoded by further DNA sequences in the sample. The CDR3, as DNA: TGTGCCAGCATCCTGAACGGAAACACCATATATTTT. It encodes CASILNGNTIYF. The V call is TRBV6-1, the J call TRBJ1-3; D remains unclear. Germline-derived CDR1 and CDR2 are MNHNS and SASEGT. This CDR3 is 12 amino acids long. The ends were cut back, 7 bases at V and 4 bases at J, with 8 bases in the middle.